The T cell receptor (beta chain) under discussion was sequenced for a study of blood T cell repertoires in COVID-19. Study-level background: PBMCs, B-cell-depleted T cells, or T cells provided the cDNA or gDNA that made up the material.

Measured with immunoSEQ multiplex PCR; TCRdb has only the in-frame clones, and not every one. The table has about 62,000 clones, approximately 90% seen once; the top ten hold 1% to 1.5%. The sample was peripheral blood. This receptor was identified in a woman over 75 with acute or convalescent COVID-19.

CDR3 sequence reads: CASSHRTGSLFF. In nucleotides, the CDR3 is TGCGCCAGCAGCCATCGGACAGGCTCGCTGTTTTTT. The V call is TRBV4-1, the J call TRBJ1-4, with 7 nucleotides matching TRBD1. This CDR3 spans 12 amino acids. J gave up 14 bases and V 3 bases, and 6 bases lay outside the gene matches. Germline loops: CDR1 MGHRA, CDR2 YSYEKL.